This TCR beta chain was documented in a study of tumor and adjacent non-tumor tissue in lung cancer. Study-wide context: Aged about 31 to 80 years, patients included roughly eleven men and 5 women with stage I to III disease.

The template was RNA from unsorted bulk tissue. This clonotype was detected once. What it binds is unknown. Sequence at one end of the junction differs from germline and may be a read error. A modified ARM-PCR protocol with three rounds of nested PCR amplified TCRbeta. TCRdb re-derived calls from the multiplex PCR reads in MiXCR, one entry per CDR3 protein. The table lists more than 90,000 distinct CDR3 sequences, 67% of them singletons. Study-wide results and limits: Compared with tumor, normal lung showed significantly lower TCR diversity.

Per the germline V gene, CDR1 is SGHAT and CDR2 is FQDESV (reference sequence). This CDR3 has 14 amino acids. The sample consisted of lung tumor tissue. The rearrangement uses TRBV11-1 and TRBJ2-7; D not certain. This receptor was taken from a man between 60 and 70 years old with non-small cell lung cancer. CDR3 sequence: CARSFPGGTHEQYF. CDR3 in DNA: TGTGCCAGAAGCTTTCCCGGCGGTACCCACGAGCAGTACTTC.